What follows are 24 T cell receptor beta chains derived from one specimen sequenced in a study of blood T cell repertoires in COVID-19. Profiling relied on immunoSEQ multiplex PCR, and the TCRdb table lists in-frame clones only, not all of them. There are 18,000 or so clones in the sample; around nine tenths occur only once, and just over 9.5% lies in the top ten. The sequencing sample was made of peripheral blood. The receptors stem from a man between 40 and 49 years old with active COVID-19.

The rearrangement joins TRBV18 to TRBJ2-7; 8 nucleotides line up with TRBD2. The trim removed 2 bases at V and 6 bases at J, leaving 6 bases unmatched. CDR3 size: 14 residues. Germline V CDR1 and CDR2: KGHSH, LQKENI. This chain's CDR3 is CASSPLSGSREQYF. CDR3 sequence (DNA): TGTGCCAGCTCACCATTAAGCGGGAGTCGCGAGCAGTACTTC.

The rearrangement links TRBV7-3 to TRBJ2-5; D call uncertain. The ends were cut back, 1 base at V and 5 bases at J, with 11 bases in the middle. Germline V gene sequence: CDR1 SGHTA, CDR2 FQGTGA. The CDR3 totals 14 residues. The CDR3 DNA sequence: TGTGCCAGCAGCTTAAATTCCGGTCCCGAGACCCAGTACTTC. Its translation: CASSLNSGPETQYF.

This clone has just one count. V and J are TRBV4-2 and TRBJ2-7, with 7 nucleotides matching TRBD2. After removal of 0 bases from V and 3 bases from J, the junction contained 14 bases not matched to a gene. The CDR3 contains 18 residues. The V gene's germline CDR1 is LGHNA and CDR2 YNFKEQ. In DNA form, the CDR3 reads TGTGCCAGCAGCCAAGATTTAGGCTTAGCGGGCTCGCTCTACGAGCAGTACTTC. It translates to CASSQDLGLAGSLYEQYF.

The CDR3 DNA sequence: TGCGCCAGCAGCTTGGGTAGCGGGAGGGGAAATGAGCAGTTCTTC. This encodes CASSLGSGRGNEQFF. The chain combines TRBV5-1 with TRBJ2-1; 11 bases agree with TRBD2. With V trimmed by 0 bases and J by 7 bases, 3 bases remained unmatched. Germline CDR1 and CDR2: SGHRS and YFSETQ. This CDR3 spans 15 amino acids.

V gene TRBV11-2 combines with J gene TRBJ1-2, with 11 bases matching TRBD1. V shed 2 bases and J 4 bases; nucleotides not matched to a gene: 3. CDR1 SGHAT and CDR2 FQNNGV come from the germline V gene. CDR3 length equals 15 residues. In DNA form, the CDR3 reads TGTGCCAGCAGCTTACTAGGGACAGGGGGCTATGGCTACACCTTC. Protein sequence: CASSLLGTGGYGYTF.

V is TRBV5-1 and J is TRBJ2-3, with 11 nucleotides matching TRBD2. The CDR3 loop spans 16 amino acids. Germline V gene data show CDR1 as SGHRS and CDR2 as YFSETQ. V lost 4 bases, J lost 0 bases, and 4 bases stayed unmatched. CDR3 nucleotides: TGCGCCAGCAGCGCCGGACTAGCGGGTAGCACAGATACGCAGTATTTT. This translates into CASSAGLAGSTDTQYF. Filled out from reference TRBV5-1 and TRBJ2-3, the complete variable domain reads KAGVTQTPRYLIKTRGQQVTLSCSPISGHRSVSWYQQTPGQGLQFLFEYFSETQRNKGNFPGRFSGRQFSNSRSEMNVSTLELGDSALYLCASSAGLAGSTDTQYFGPGTRLTVL.

The gene calls are TRBV19 and TRBJ1-1, with 7 positions matching TRBD1. The CDR3 consists of 15 residues. Germline V gene lookup returns CDR1 LNHDA and CDR2 SQIVND (reference sequence). The trim removed 3 bases at V and 0 bases at J, leaving 4 bases unmatched. The CDR3 sequence: CASSMGQLMNTEAFF. The CDR3 coding sequence is TGTGCCAGTAGTATGGGACAGCTTATGAACACTGAAGCTTTCTTT.

The V and J genes are TRBV4-3 and TRBJ2-2, with 7 bases aligning to TRBD1. The CDR3 is 16 residues long. V was pared by 4 bases and J by 0 bases, with 5 bases of the junction left unmatched. CDR1 and CDR2 from the germline V gene are LGHNA and YSLEER. The CDR3 DNA sequence: TGCGCCAGCAGCCCCACCGGGACAGCGAACACCGGGGAGCTGTTTTTT. It encodes CASSPTGTANTGELFF.

The V gene is TRBV7-9, the J gene TRBJ2-1, with TRBD2 matching 11 bases. CDR1 is SEHNR and CDR2 is FQNEAQ in the germline V gene (reference sequence). The junction had 9 bases not matched to a gene; V was cut back by 5 bases and J by 0 bases. The CDR3 has 18 amino acids. The CDR3 here is CASSAPRLAGSSYNEQFF. The CDR3 region has the DNA TGTGCCAGCAGCGCCCCTAGACTAGCGGGAAGCTCCTACAATGAGCAGTTCTTC.

This clone was detected only once. The chain is built from TRBV12-5 and TRBJ2-1; tentatively, D is TRBD1 (6 bases). V was clipped by 3 bases and J by 5 bases, with 14 bases between them. The germline gives CDR1 LGHNT, CDR2 FRNRAP. The CDR3 contains 15 residues. The CDR3 region has the DNA TGTGCTAGTGGTTTTTTAGACTGGGGGCACAATGAGCAGTTCTTC. This codes for CASGFLDWGHNEQFF.

This CDR3 is CASSIFVGTSDTYEQYF. The CDR3 DNA reads as TGTGCCAGTAGTATTTTTGTAGGGACTAGCGATACCTACGAGCAGTACTTC. V usage is TRBV19 and J usage is TRBJ2-7; 10 positions agree with TRBD2. This CDR3 comprises 17 residues. Unmatched junction bases numbered 10, after V lost 3 bases and J lost 2 bases. Germline CDR1 LNHDA, CDR2 SQIVND (reference sequence).

The gene calls are TRBV6-2 or TRBV6-3 and TRBJ2-5, with D unresolved. Germline V gene lookup returns CDR1 MNHEY and CDR2 SVGEGT. There are 12 residues in the CDR3. Trimming took 6 bases from V and 5 from J, leaving 10 bases between them. The CDR3, as DNA: TGTGCCAGCAGCGCCTTGGCTGAGACCCAGTACTTC. Protein sequence: CASSALAETQYF.

The chain is built from TRBV11-2 and TRBJ2-1, with D perhaps TRBD1 (6 bases). Trimming left V 3 bases short and J 5 bases short, with 14 bases between. From germline, CDR1 is SGHAT and CDR2 FQNNGV. The CDR3 runs 15 residues. The CDR3 spells CASSFSTGLNNEQFF. CDR3 coding DNA: TGTGCCAGCAGCTTTTCGACAGGCCTGAACAATGAGCAGTTCTTC. Full variable domain (rest looked up from reference TRBV11-2 and TRBJ2-1): EAGVAQSPRYKIIEKRQSVAFWCNPISGHATLYWYQQILGQGPKLLIQFQNNGVVDDSQLPKDRFSAERLKGVDSTLKIQPAKLEDSAVYLCASSFSTGLNNEQFFGPGTRLTVL.

The chain uses TRBV27 and TRBJ1-1; 8 bases fit TRBD1. J gave up 2 bases and V 2 bases, and 16 bases lay outside the gene matches. CDR1 and CDR2 from the germline V gene are MNHEY and SMNVEV (reference sequence). The length of the CDR3 is 19 residues. The CDR3 reads CASSLLPLGQGAGNTEAFF. CDR3 DNA sequence: TGTGCCAGCAGTTTACTTCCCTTGGGGCAGGGGGCCGGAAACACTGAAGCTTTCTTT.

The chain combines TRBV4-1 with TRBJ2-5, with D possibly being TRBD2 (5 bases). This CDR3 has 13 residues. Trimming took off 1 base at V and 4 bases at J, with 7 bases between the two ends. The germline CDR1 and CDR2 sequences are MGHRA and YSYEKL. The CDR3 reads CASSQAGLETQYF. CDR3 nucleotide sequence: TGCGCCAGCAGCCAAGCGGGGTTAGAGACCCAGTACTTC.

The chain links TRBV30 to TRBJ2-5; D may be TRBD1 (6 bases). V lost 0 bases and J lost 6, with 11 bases in between. The germline V gene has CDR1 GTSNPN and CDR2 SVGIG (reference sequence). The CDR3 length is 13 residues. The DNA of the CDR3 is TGTGCCTGGAGTGTCAAGGACAGTCAGACCCAGTACTTC. It yields the protein CAWSVKDSQTQYF. Based on the CDR3 plus reference TRBV30 and TRBJ2-5, the full variable domain is SQTIHQWPATLVQPVGSPLSLECTVEGTSNPNLYWYRQAAGRGLQLLFYSVGIGQISSEVPQNLSASRPQDRQFILSSKKLLLSDSGFYLCAWSVKDSQTQYFGPGTRLLVL.

The chain combines TRBV5-4 with TRBJ2-5, with D possibly TRBD1 on 6 matching bases. V lost 1 base and J 1 base, leaving 11 bases between the germline ends. Germline lookup yields CDR1 SGHNT and CDR2 YYREEE (reference sequence). The CDR3 is 15 amino acids. CDR3 sequence (DNA): TGTGCCAGCAGCTTGCTCAGGGGTACCCAAGAGACCCAGTACTTC. Protein sequence: CASSLLRGTQETQYF.

The J gene is TRBJ2-7, the V gene TRBV5-1; 10 bases agree with TRBD1. CDR1 and CDR2 from the germline V gene are SGHRS and YFSETQ. The CDR3 spans 16 residues. The junction had 5 bases not matched to a gene; V was cut back by 0 bases and J by 2 bases. CDR3 sequence reads: CASSLAHGTGAYEQYF. The DNA of the CDR3 is TGCGCCAGCAGCTTGGCCCACGGGACAGGGGCCTACGAGCAGTACTTC.

This clone was observed once. The rearrangement joins TRBV4-1 to TRBJ2-7, with 8 bases that match TRBD1. The CDR3 totals 18 residues. Germline CDR1 is MGHRA and CDR2 is YSYEKL. Unmatched junction bases numbered 15, after V lost 4 bases and J lost 1 base. The CDR3 region has the DNA TGCGCCAGCAGCCGCCGAAGAGGGGAGACAGGGGAATCCTACGAGCAGTACTTC. It codes for CASSRRRGETGESYEQYF.

The chain combines TRBV5-1 with TRBJ1-2; TRBD1 agrees at 7 bases. CDR1 and CDR2 from the germline V gene are SGHRS and YFSETQ. The CDR3 contains 14 residues. V shed 0 bases and J 6 bases; nucleotides not matched to a gene: 5. This CDR3 is CASSLGDRVNGYTF. CDR3 bases: TGCGCCAGCAGCTTGGGAGACAGGGTAAATGGCTACACCTTC.

The chain joins TRBV5-5 to TRBJ1-2, with D uncertain. CDR1 and CDR2 from the germline V gene are SGHKS and YYEKEE (reference sequence). V lost 0 bases, J lost 3 bases, and 24 bases lay in between. This CDR3 has 19 amino acids. In nucleotides, the CDR3 is TGTGCCAGCAGCTTGGGGAAGGCGGGAGGTAACCTGGTCTACTATGGCTACACCTTC. This encodes CASSLGKAGGNLVYYGYTF.

This rearrangement joins TRBV6-5 to TRBJ1-1; the D is unclear. The ends were cut back, 2 bases at V and 1 base at J, with 5 bases in the middle. The germline CDR1 and CDR2 sequences are MNHEY and SVGAGI. The CDR3 runs 13 residues. The CDR3 DNA is TGTGCCAGCAGTTACGGCCAGAACACTGAAGCTTTCTTT. Translating gives CASSYGQNTEAFF.

V is TRBV7-9 and J is TRBJ2-1; no clear D. Trimming took off 7 bases at V and 5 bases at J, with 15 bases between the two ends. The CDR3 contains 14 residues. From germline, CDR1 is SEHNR and CDR2 FQNEAQ (reference sequence). The CDR3 coding sequence is TGTGCCAGCAACTTGAGAAATTCTAACAATGAGCAGTTCTTC. Its protein product is CASNLRNSNNEQFF.

The J gene is TRBJ2-3, the V gene TRBV19; 10 bases agree with TRBD1. V was pared by 2 bases and J by 2 bases, with 16 bases of the junction left unmatched. The CDR3 runs to 20 residues. Germline V CDR1 and CDR2: LNHDA, SQIVND (reference sequence). CDR3 DNA: TGTGCCAGTAGTATAAGTGTCTTTGCCATCGGGACAGGGGTCACAGATACGCAGTATTTT. Its protein product is CASSISVFAIGTGVTDTQYF.